The entry below gives a single T cell receptor beta chain sequence along with its context. This sample is part of a study of PD-1 blockade in classical Hodgkin lymphoma. The wider study: Patients were administered nivolumab (3 mg/kg intravenously) every 2 weeks.

Patients all relapsed after autologous stem cell transplantation, and there was variation in brentuximab vedotin exposure. Complete response, partial response or progressive disease constituted the best response categories observed. Data came from immunoSEQ multiplex PCR; TCRdb stores just in-frame clones and leaves some out. The repertoire holds some 25,000 clones, with roughly 80% as singletons. This clonotype was sampled from a human donor with classical Hodgkin lymphoma. This material consisted of peripheral blood mononuclear cells (PBMCs), taken at baseline.

CDR3 nucleotide sequence: TGTGCCAGCAGCCAAGATTTCAGGACTAAACAAGAGACCCAGTACTTC. Translation gives CASSQDFRTKQETQYF. This chain joins TRBV4-2 and TRBJ2-5; weak D call: TRBD2 (6 bases). CDR3 length: 16 residues. The V gene lost 0 bases and the J gene lost 2 bases, with 13 bases spanning the gap. Germline CDR1 reads LGHNA; CDR2 reads YNFKEQ.